This entry lists 18 T cell receptor beta chains sequenced from one sample in a study of T-cell memory formation after mild COVID-19. TCRdb itself ran the 5' RACE reads through MiXCR, one entry per CDR3 protein. The sample has about 390,000 distinct CDR3 sequences; approximately 16% are singletons. Sequencing was performed on PBMCs or a T cell subset sorted from them (not recorded which). These receptors originate from a man between 18 and 29 years old who had mild COVID-19 (a few samples of this study predate the infection). Cell type and time point are not known.

The gene calls are TRBV24-1 and TRBJ2-5; tentatively, D is TRBD1 (6 bases). The germline gives CDR1 KGHDR, CDR2 SFDVKD. The CDR3 sequence is 15 residues long. V lost 0 bases, J lost 1 base, and 8 bases lay in between. CDR3 sequence: CATSDLWDTQETQYF. As DNA, the CDR3 is TGTGCCACCAGTGATTTGTGGGACACCCAAGAGACCCAGTACTTC.

The genes are TRBV7-8 and TRBJ2-3; D is possibly TRBD1 (6 bases). The length of the CDR3 is 17 residues. With 4 bases removed from V and 4 bases from J, the gap between germline ends came to 21 bases. CDR1 and CDR2 from the germline V gene are SGHVS and FQNEAQ. DNA of the CDR3: TGTGCCAGCAGCTCCCCCCGGTCAGGGGATGGCGCAGATACGCAGTATTTT. It yields the protein CASSSPRSGDGADTQYF. Using reference TRBV7-8 and TRBJ2-3 for the parts outside the CDR3, the full variable domain is GAGVSQSPRYKVAKRGQDVALRCDPISGHVSLFWYQQALGQGPEFLTYFQNEAQLDKSGLPSDRFFAERPEGSVSTLKIQRTQQEDSAVYLCASSSPRSGDGADTQYFGPGTRLTVL.

This clonotype was recorded once. V and J are TRBV29-1 and TRBJ1-1; possibly TRBD1 for D (5 bases). The CDR3 runs to 13 residues. Germline V CDR1 and CDR2: SQVTM, ANQGSEA. The germline V and J ends were trimmed by 4 bases and 5 bases, with 14 bases remaining between them. This chain's CDR3 is CSVALRGGTEAFF. CDR3 nucleotide sequence: TGCAGCGTTGCTTTACGGGGCGGGACTGAAGCTTTCTTT. Supplemented by reference TRBV29-1 and TRBJ1-1, the full variable domain reads SAVISQKPSRDICQRGTSLTIQCQVDSQVTMMFWYRQQPGQSLTLIATANQGSEATYESGFVIDKFPISRPNLTFSTLTVSNMSPEDSSIYLCSVALRGGTEAFFGQGTRLTVV.

The chain recombines TRBV4-2 with TRBJ1-2; D might be TRBD1 (5 bases). Germline V gives CDR1 LGHNA, CDR2 YNFKEQ. The CDR3 has 16 residues. V was trimmed by 3 bases and J by 10 bases, leaving 24 bases between them. The CDR3 DNA reads as TGTGCCAGCAGCCAGCCTAGACAGAGGCTCGGTGAGGACTACACCTTC. Its translation is CASSQPRQRLGEDYTF.

The chain uses TRBV7-9 and TRBJ1-4; D is ambiguous. This CDR3 is built from 13 residues. Per germline, CDR1 SEHNR and CDR2 FQNEAQ (reference sequence). V lost 8 bases and J 8 bases, leaving 15 bases between the germline ends. CDR3 sequence reads: CASQPSYREKLFF. CDR3 DNA: TGTGCCAGCCAGCCTTCCTATAGGGAAAAACTGTTTTTT.

This clonotype was picked up one time. The gene calls are TRBV5-1 and TRBJ1-1; tentative D call: TRBD1 (6 bases). CDR1 is SGHRS, CDR2 YFSETQ, per germline. Between the trimmed V and J ends, which lost 9 bases and 4 bases, there was a span of 16 bases. This CDR3 has 13 amino acids. CDR3 bases: TGCGCCACCCAGCCCGGGGGCGGCACTGAAGCTTTCTTT. It specifies CATQPGGGTEAFF.

This clonotype has just a few counts. In DNA form, the CDR3 reads TGCAGTGCCCTCCTGAGGACGGCGGCTCTAAGGGAGCAGTACTTC. It encodes CSALLRTAALREQYF. The V and J genes are TRBV20-1 and TRBJ2-7; D unclear. The germline V gene encodes CDR1 DFQATT and CDR2 SNEGSKA (reference sequence). V was pared by 6 bases and J by 7 bases, with 25 bases between. This CDR3 has 15 amino acids.

This chain joins TRBV11-2 and TRBJ1-3; D gene ambiguous. The CDR3 has 17 residues. Germline-derived CDR1 and CDR2 are SGHAT and FQNNGV. The ends were cut back, 0 bases at V and 3 bases at J, with 15 bases in the middle. The CDR3 spells CASSLDAWGLGGNTIYF. CDR3 DNA sequence: TGTGCCAGCAGCTTAGATGCGTGGGGTCTTGGTGGAAACACCATATATTTT.

The rearrangement joins TRBV12-3 or TRBV12-4 to TRBJ1-2, with unresolved D. The germline V and J ends were trimmed by 3 bases and 8 bases, with 13 bases remaining between them. This CDR3 comprises 13 residues. The CDR3 DNA follows: TGTGCCAGCAGTTTTCGCGCGGTCGCGGGCTACACCTTC. Translating gives CASSFRAVAGYTF.

The rearrangement uses TRBV7-2 and TRBJ2-2, with 7 bases matching TRBD2. The CDR3 contains 16 residues. Germline CDR1 and CDR2: SGHTA and FQGNSA. J lost 0 bases, V lost 0 bases, and 1 base had no gene match. CDR3 region: CASSLAGRANTGELFF. DNA for the CDR3: TGTGCCAGCAGCTTAGCGGGGAGGGCGAACACCGGGGAGCTGTTTTTT.

This clonotype was found a few times. The chain joins TRBV6-1 to TRBJ1-2; maybe TRBD1 (5 bases). CDR1 is MNHNS and CDR2 is SASEGT in the germline V gene. Trimming cost V 9 bases and J 4 bases, with 15 bases left between them. This CDR3 has 13 residues. CDR3 nucleotide sequence: TGTGCCAGACTGAGGGACGGAACCTATGGCTACACCTTC. Protein sequence: CARLRDGTYGYTF.

This clonotype showed up just a few times. This chain links TRBV5-1 with TRBJ2-1; D gene unclear. CDR3 length: 12 amino acids. Germline CDR1 reads SGHRS; CDR2 reads YFSETQ. The V and J ends lost 0 bases and 15 bases respectively, with 13 bases between them. The CDR3, as DNA: TGCGCCAGCAGCTTGGTTCGACCCCGGCGGTTCTTC. Its translation: CASSLVRPRRFF.

This clonotype was detected a few times. The rearrangement uses TRBV5-6 and TRBJ1-6, with 7 bases aligning to TRBD1. Trimming at V came to 0 bases and at J to 10 bases, leaving 7 bases not matched to a gene. The length of the CDR3 is 15 residues. CDR1 and CDR2 from the germline V gene are SGHDT and YYEEEE. The CDR3, as DNA: TGTGCCAGCAGCTTGGAACCTGACAGGGTCTCACCCCTCCACTTT. This gives the protein CASSLEPDRVSPLHF.

This clonotype was seen a handful of times. J is TRBJ2-7 and V is TRBV12-3 or TRBV12-4, with TRBD2 matching over 8 bases. This CDR3 spans 13 amino acids. V was pared by 6 bases and J by 2 bases, with 3 bases of the junction left unmatched. The CDR3 sequence: CASRYSGAYEQYF. CDR3 DNA: TGTGCCAGCAGATATAGCGGGGCCTACGAGCAGTACTTC.

The genes are TRBV7-6 and TRBJ2-3; D not certain. Looked up from germline, CDR1 is SGHVS and CDR2 is FNYEAQ. CDR3 length: 15 residues. V was cut by 1 base and J by 3 bases, with 11 bases left in between. Here the CDR3 DNA reads TGTGCCAGCAGCTTAGACTACTTTGGGACAGATACGCAGTATTTT. As protein: CASSLDYFGTDTQYF.

This clonotype occurred a few times. The chain links TRBV6-4 to TRBJ2-1; possible D gene TRBD2, 5 bases. The CDR3 extends over 10 amino acids. Trimming removed 6 bases at V and 11 bases at J, with 8 bases between. Germline V lookup: CDR1 MRHNA, CDR2 SNTAGT. The CDR3 sequence: CASSRGKQFF. CDR3 nucleotide sequence: TGTGCCAGCAGCCGGGGAAAGCAGTTCTTC.

This clonotype was picked up many times. The chain employs TRBV5-4 and TRBJ2-5, with 7 bases aligning to TRBD2. The CDR3 sequence is 14 residues long. Germline V gene sequence: CDR1 SGHNT, CDR2 YYREEE (reference sequence). V trimming: 2 bases; J trimming: 1 base; junction bases outside the gene matches: 2. The chain's CDR3 is CASSFSGVQETQYF. For the CDR3, the DNA is TGTGCCAGCAGCTTCAGCGGGGTCCAAGAGACCCAGTACTTC.

The rearrangement uses TRBV4-1 and TRBJ2-2, with D possibly being TRBD1 or TRBD2 (5 bases each). V was pared by 0 bases and J by 6 bases, with 8 bases between. Germline values: CDR1 MGHRA, CDR2 YSYEKL. The CDR3 covers 14 residues. DNA for the CDR3: TGCGCCAGCAGCCAAGATGTGGGACCCGGGGAGCTGTTTTTT. Encoded protein: CASSQDVGPGELFF.